The 12 T cell receptor beta chains presented below share a single source sample, sequenced in a study of PD-L1 blockade in urothelial cancer. The assay was immunoSEQ multiplex PCR, and TCRdb's table has in-frame clones only and misses some. This table holds roughly 42,000 clones, more than 65% found once. Specimen: PBMCs, collected around atezolizumab (anti-PD-L1) treatment. These receptors were obtained from a man between 65 and 85 years old with urothelial cancer.

The chain links TRBV5-1 to TRBJ2-5; 7 bases map to TRBD2. Germline-derived CDR1 and CDR2 are SGHRS and YFSETQ. V trimming: 0 bases; J trimming: 4 bases; junction bases outside the gene matches: 3. The CDR3 covers 14 residues. This chain's CDR3 is CASSLDPSGETQYF. CDR3 nucleotides: TGCGCCAGCAGCTTGGATCCTAGCGGAGAGACCCAGTACTTC.

The rearrangement links TRBV6-5 to TRBJ1-2; no clear D. Trimming took 7 bases from V and 7 from J, leaving 10 bases between them. Germline assignment: CDR1 MNHEY and CDR2 SVGAGI. CDR3 size: 11 residues. CDR3 bases: TGTGCCAGCACGTCCGGAGGTGGCTACACCTTC. This translates into CASTSGGGYTF.

This clone appeared a single time. The chain recombines TRBV5-6 with TRBJ1-1; 7 bases align to TRBD1. This CDR3 region has 16 residues. Germline assignment: CDR1 SGHDT and CDR2 YYEEEE. J lost 1 base, V lost 0 bases, and 6 bases had no gene match. The CDR3 DNA reads TGTGCCAGCAGCTTGGAGACAGGGTTACCGAACACTGAAGCTTTCTTT. It is translated as CASSLETGLPNTEAFF. Complete variable domain (other parts from reference TRBV5-6 and TRBJ1-1): DAGVTQSPTHLIKTRGQQVTLRCSPKSGHDTVSWYQQALGQGPQFIFQYYEEEERQRGNFPDRFSGHQFPNYSSELNVNALLLGDSALYLCASSLETGLPNTEAFFGQGTRLTVV.

This clone came up a few times. This chain uses TRBV4-1 with TRBJ2-2, with D possibly matching TRBD2 (7 bases). The germline V gene has CDR1 MGHRA and CDR2 YSYEKL. Trimming took 6 bases from V and 7 from J, leaving 18 bases between them. This CDR3 has 15 amino acids. CDR3 amino acids: CASSFPRGRRGELFF. CDR3 nucleotide sequence: TGCGCCAGCAGTTTTCCGCGGGGGCGGCGCGGGGAGCTGTTTTTT.

The rearrangement joins TRBV18 to TRBJ2-2; D gene ambiguous. The CDR3 runs to 16 residues. V lost 3 bases and J 0 bases, leaving 11 bases between the germline ends. Germline CDR1 reads KGHSH; CDR2 reads LQKENI. The CDR3 sequence is CASSPERITNTGELFF. The CDR3 nucleotides are TGTGCCAGCTCACCGGAGAGAATAACGAACACCGGGGAGCTGTTTTTT.

The chain has TRBV28 and TRBJ2-2; 13 nucleotides line up with TRBD2. The V segment lost 3 bases and the J segment 8 bases; nucleotides outside the gene matches: 18. The CDR3 has 20 amino acids. The germline V gene has CDR1 MDHEN and CDR2 SYDVKM. The CDR3 loop is CASSLDRGTSGTKVAGELFF. The DNA of the CDR3 is TGTGCCAGCAGTTTGGATCGAGGGACTAGCGGGACGAAGGTTGCGGGGGAGCTGTTTTTT.

This clone appeared a few times. The V gene is TRBV6-4, the J gene TRBJ2-6; tentatively, D is TRBD1 (6 bases). Germline CDR1 reads MRHNA; CDR2 reads SNTAGT. Trimming stripped 2 bases from V and 1 base from J, with 6 bases between. The CDR3 runs to 15 residues. CDR3 loop: CASSDRGSGANVLTF. CDR3 coding DNA: TGTGCCAGCAGTGACAGGGGGTCTGGGGCCAACGTCCTGACTTTC.

The gene calls are TRBV18 and TRBJ2-1, with D uncertain. The CDR3 has 15 amino acids. Looked up from germline, CDR1 is KGHSH and CDR2 is LQKENI. V was trimmed by 2 bases and J by 0 bases, leaving 8 bases between them. CDR3 loop: CASSPITRSYNEQFF. The CDR3 coding sequence is TGTGCCAGCTCACCAATCACACGCTCCTACAATGAGCAGTTCTTC. Full variable domain (outside the CDR3, taken from reference TRBV18 and TRBJ2-1): NAGVMQNPRHLVRRRGQEARLRCSPMKGHSHVYWYRQLPEEGLKFMVYLQKENIIDESGMPKERFSAEFPKEGPSILRIQQVVRGDSAAYFCASSPITRSYNEQFFGPGTRLTVL.

Remarks on this clone: Germline and junction disagree at one end, which may indicate a read error. The CDR3 reads CASSLAEGFQYF. In nucleotides, the CDR3 is TGTGCCAGCAGCTTAGCGGAGGGCTTCCAGTACTTT. V and J are TRBV7-2 and TRBJ2-3, with a weak D call TRBD2 (6 bases). CDR1 and CDR2 (germline): SGHTA, FQGNSA. The CDR3 runs 12 residues.

The V and J genes are TRBV11-2 and TRBJ2-1; no clear D. The CDR3 is 12 amino acids. The V gene's germline CDR1 is SGHAT and CDR2 FQNNGV. The germline V and J ends were trimmed by 6 bases and 10 bases, with 13 bases remaining between them. CDR3 loop: CASRSQTDEQFF. For the CDR3, the DNA is TGTGCCAGCAGGTCACAAACAGACGAGCAGTTCTTC.

V and J are TRBV27 and TRBJ2-1, with unresolved D. CDR3 size: 15 residues. Germline V gives CDR1 MNHEY, CDR2 SMNVEV (reference sequence). Trimming removed 2 bases at V and 0 bases at J, with 8 bases between. CDR3 bases: TGTGCCAGCAGTTTACTTGCTAACTCCTACAATGAGCAGTTCTTC. It encodes CASSLLANSYNEQFF.

This clone was counted a single time. The chain combines TRBV4-3 with TRBJ1-4, with 10 bases that match TRBD1. CDR1 LGHNA and CDR2 YSLEER come from the germline V gene. The CDR3 totals 15 residues. The V segment lost 2 bases and the J segment 5 bases; nucleotides outside the gene matches: 2. In DNA form, the CDR3 reads TGCGCCAGCAGCCAAATGGGACAGGGGAATGAAAAACTGTTTTTT. It specifies CASSQMGQGNEKLFF.